This T cell receptor (beta chain) was captured in a study of blood T cells in healthy people across ages. In the study overall: For every two T cells, template switching captured about one barcoded beta molecule.

Next came a second PCR, run for roughly 6 to 11 cycles, which used a sample-barcoded 5' primer along with a J-beta primer mix. TCRdb reprocessed the 5' RACE reads via MiXCR and lists one record per CDR3 protein. The sample records more than 700,000 distinct CDR3 sequences, 35% to 60% being singletons. The germline CDR1 and CDR2 sequences are LGHNA and YNFKEQ. The trim removed 0 bases at V and 4 bases at J, leaving 5 bases unmatched. There are 16 residues in the CDR3. The origin of this receptor is a man older than 75 in good health. Material: blood. This chain uses TRBV4-2 with TRBJ2-3, with 9 bases matching TRBD2. This CDR3 reads CASSQDRSGRPDTQYF. CDR3 coding DNA: TGTGCCAGCAGCCAAGATAGAAGCGGGAGGCCAGATACGCAGTATTTT.